This TCR beta chain was obtained from a study of cytomegalovirus exposure and HLA in healthy donors. General study results and limits: In a later analysis, HLA-associated TCR beta chains were more clonally expanded than equally common others. TCR beta V- and J-gene trimming, according to a later analysis, was linked to a missense DCLRE1C variant. In a later analysis, several top co-occurrence clusters appeared linked to parvovirus B19, influenza, CMV and Epstein-Barr virus.

Note on this clone: What it recognizes is unknown.

The PCR had 60 Vbeta and 13 Jbeta primers. Profiled with immunoSEQ multiplex PCR; TCRdb holds only in-frame clones, not every one. Of a few hundred thousand clones listed, around three quarters are singletons. The sequence came from a man between 35 and 55 years old in good health and CMV-seronegative. The sample was PBMCs.

The CDR3 loop reads CASSAAGTSGRSEQFF. The CDR3 nucleotides are TGTGCCAGCAGCGCCGCCGGGACTAGCGGGCGGAGTGAGCAGTTCTTC. The chain is built from TRBV9 and TRBJ2-1; 12 bases fit TRBD2. J lost 9 bases, V lost 3 bases, and 10 bases had no gene match. There are 16 residues in the CDR3. CDR1 is SGDLS, CDR2 YYNGEE, per germline.